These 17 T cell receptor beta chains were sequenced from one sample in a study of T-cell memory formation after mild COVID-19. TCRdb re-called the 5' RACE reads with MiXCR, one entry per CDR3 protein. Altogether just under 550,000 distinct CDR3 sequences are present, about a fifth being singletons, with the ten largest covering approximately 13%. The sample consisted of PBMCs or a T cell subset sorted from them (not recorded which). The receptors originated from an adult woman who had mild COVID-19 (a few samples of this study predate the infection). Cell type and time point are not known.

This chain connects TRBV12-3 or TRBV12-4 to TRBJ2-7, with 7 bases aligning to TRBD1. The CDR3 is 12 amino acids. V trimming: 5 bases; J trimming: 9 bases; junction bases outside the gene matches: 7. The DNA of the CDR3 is TGTGCCAGCAGTGGGACAGTTCCGAGGCAGTACTTC. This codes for CASSGTVPRQYF.

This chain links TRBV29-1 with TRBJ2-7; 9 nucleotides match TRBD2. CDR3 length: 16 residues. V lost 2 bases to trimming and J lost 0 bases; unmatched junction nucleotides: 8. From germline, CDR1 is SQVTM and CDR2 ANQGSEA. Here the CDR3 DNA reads TGCAGCGTTGAAAAGCGGGGGGTATTCCACTCCTACGAGCAGTACTTC. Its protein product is CSVEKRGVFHSYEQYF.

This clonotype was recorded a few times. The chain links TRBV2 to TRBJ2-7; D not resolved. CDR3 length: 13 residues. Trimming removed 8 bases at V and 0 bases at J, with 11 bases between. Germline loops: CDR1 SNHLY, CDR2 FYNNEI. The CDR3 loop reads CASEVDGSYEQYF. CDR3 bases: TGTGCCAGCGAGGTGGACGGCTCCTACGAGCAGTACTTC.

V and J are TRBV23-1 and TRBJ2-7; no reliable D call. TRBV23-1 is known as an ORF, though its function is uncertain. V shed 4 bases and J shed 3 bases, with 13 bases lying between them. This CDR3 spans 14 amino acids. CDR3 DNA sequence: TGCGCCAGCAGTCCCTGGGCAGGAGACTACGAGCAGTACTTC. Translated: CASSPWAGDYEQYF.

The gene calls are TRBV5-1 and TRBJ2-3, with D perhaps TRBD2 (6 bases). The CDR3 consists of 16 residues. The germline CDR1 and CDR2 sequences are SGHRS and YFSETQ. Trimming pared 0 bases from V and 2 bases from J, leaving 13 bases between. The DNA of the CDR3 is TGCGCCAGCAGCTTGGGCGGGACGGGGAACACAGATACGCAGTATTTT. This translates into CASSLGGTGNTDTQYF.

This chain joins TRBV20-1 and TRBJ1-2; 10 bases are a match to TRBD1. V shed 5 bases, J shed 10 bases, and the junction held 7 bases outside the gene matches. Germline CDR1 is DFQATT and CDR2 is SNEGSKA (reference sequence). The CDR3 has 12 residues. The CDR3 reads CSAPTGGFDYTF. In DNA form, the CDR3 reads TGCAGTGCTCCGACAGGGGGCTTCGACTACACCTTC.

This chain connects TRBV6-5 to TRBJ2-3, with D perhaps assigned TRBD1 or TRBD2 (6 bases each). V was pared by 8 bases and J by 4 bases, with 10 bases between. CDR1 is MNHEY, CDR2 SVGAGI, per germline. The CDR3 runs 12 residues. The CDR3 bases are TGTGCCAGCGGGGGGCCGCCAGATACGCAGTATTTT. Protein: CASGGPPDTQYF.

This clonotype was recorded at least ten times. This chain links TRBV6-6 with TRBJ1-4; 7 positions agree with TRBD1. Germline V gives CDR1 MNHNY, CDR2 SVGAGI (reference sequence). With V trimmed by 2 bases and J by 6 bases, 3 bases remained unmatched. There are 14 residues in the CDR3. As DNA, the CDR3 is TGTGCCAGCAGTTACGACAGGGCCGATGAAAAACTGTTTTTT. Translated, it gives CASSYDRADEKLFF.

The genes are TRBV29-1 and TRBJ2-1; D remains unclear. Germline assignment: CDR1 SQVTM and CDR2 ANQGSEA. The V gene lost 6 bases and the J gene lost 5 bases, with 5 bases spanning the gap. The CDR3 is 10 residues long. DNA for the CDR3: TGCAGCGTAGGAAACAATGAGCAGTTCTTC. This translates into CSVGNNEQFF.

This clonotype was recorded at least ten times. The DNA of the CDR3 is TGTGCCAGCAGCCAAGCTGGGCGAGGACTAGCGGCTATCACAGATACGCAGTATTTT. Amino acids: CASSQAGRGLAAITDTQYF. The chain is built from TRBV3-1 and TRBJ2-3; 10 nucleotides align to TRBD2. In germline, CDR1 is LGHDT, CDR2 YNNKEL (reference sequence). With 1 base clipped from V and 2 bases from J, the junction kept 12 bases outside the gene matches. The CDR3 is made up of 19 amino acids.

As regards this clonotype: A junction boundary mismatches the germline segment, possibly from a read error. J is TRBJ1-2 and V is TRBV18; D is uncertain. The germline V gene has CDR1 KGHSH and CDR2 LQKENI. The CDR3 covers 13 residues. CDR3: CATSPLLDGGYTF. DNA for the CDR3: TGTGCCACCTCACCCCTACTCGATGGGGGCTACACCTTC.

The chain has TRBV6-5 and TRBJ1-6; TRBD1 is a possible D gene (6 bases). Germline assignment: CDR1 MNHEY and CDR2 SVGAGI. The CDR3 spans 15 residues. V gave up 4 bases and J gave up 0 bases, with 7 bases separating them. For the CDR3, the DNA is TGTGCCAGCAGTTCGGACAGCTCCTATAATTCACCCCTCCACTTT. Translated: CASSSDSSYNSPLHF.

This CDR3 reads CASSSFPGATQYF. The CDR3 DNA reads as TGTGCCAGCAGCTCCTTCCCAGGGGCGACCCAGTACTTC. The chain joins TRBV9 to TRBJ2-5, with D tentatively TRBD1 (6 bases). V shed 4 bases and J shed 7 bases, with 14 bases lying between them. CDR1 and CDR2 (germline): SGDLS, YYNGEE. This CDR3 is 13 amino acids long.

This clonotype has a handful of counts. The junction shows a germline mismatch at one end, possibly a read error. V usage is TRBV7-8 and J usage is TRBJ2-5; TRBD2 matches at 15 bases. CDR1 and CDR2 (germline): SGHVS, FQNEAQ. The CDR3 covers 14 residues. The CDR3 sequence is CASSSTGTSGGSYF. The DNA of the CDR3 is TGTGCCAGCAGCTCAACCGGGACTAGCGGGGGGTCGTATTTC.

The CDR3: CASSGTQGLGAEAFF. CDR3 DNA sequence: TGTGCCAGCAGCGGAACCCAGGGCTTGGGGGCTGAAGCTTTCTTT. The J gene is TRBJ1-1, the V gene TRBV3-1; a possible D gene is TRBD1 (5 bases). Germline lookup yields CDR1 LGHDT and CDR2 YNNKEL (reference sequence). This CDR3 contains 15 residues. V lost 5 bases and J 6 bases, leaving 19 bases between the germline ends.

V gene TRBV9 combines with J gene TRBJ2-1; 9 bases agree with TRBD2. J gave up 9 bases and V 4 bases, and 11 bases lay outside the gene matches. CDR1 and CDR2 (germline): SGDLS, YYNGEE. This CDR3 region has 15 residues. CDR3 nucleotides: TGTGCCAGCAGCCCCAGCGGGGGGCCCGATCCTGAGCAGTTCTTC. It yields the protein CASSPSGGPDPEQFF.

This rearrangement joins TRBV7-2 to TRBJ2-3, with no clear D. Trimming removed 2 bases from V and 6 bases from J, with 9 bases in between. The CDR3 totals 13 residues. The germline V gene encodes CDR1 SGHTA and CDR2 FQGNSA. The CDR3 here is CASSLFTTDTQYF. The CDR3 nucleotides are TGTGCCAGCAGCTTATTCACTACCGATACGCAGTATTTT.